The rows below give T cell receptor beta chains drawn from one sample of a study of blood T cell repertoires in COVID-19. Repertoires were generated with immunoSEQ multiplex PCR, while TCRdb's copy carries only in-frame clones and drops some. The sample contains about 110,000 clones, about 82% of which appear only once. The sample was peripheral blood. The source is an elderly man with COVID-19, enrolled during active disease. Both conserved end residues are part of each CDR3. A D gene is named only where the DNA matches it firmly. A clone size is listed for some rows: how often the clone was seen (once, few, many), or a class if it is expanded.

size,D,J,V,CDR3
NA,NA,TRBJ1-2,TRBV27,CASSFSNYGYTF
NA,NA,TRBJ2-2,TRBV4-1,CASTTIGEANTGELFF
few,TRBD1,TRBJ1-4,TRBV27,CASSYRDRGGTNEKLFF
NA,TRBD1,TRBJ1-2,TRBV29-1,CSVEVTQGASGYTF
few,TRBD1,TRBJ2-3,TRBV27,CASSDRASTDTQYF
few,TRBD1,TRBJ2-7,TRBV7-3,CASSRSGTGNFEQYF
NA,TRBD1,TRBJ1-4,TRBV28,CASRRTGDNEKLFF
NA,NA,TRBJ2-7,TRBV5-4,CASSPRIGSSYEQYF
NA,TRBD1,TRBJ1-6,TRBV27,CASLTGGSPLHF
NA,TRBD1,TRBJ2-3,TRBV3-1/TRBV3-2,CASSHDRTGTDTQYF
few,TRBD2,TRBJ2-3,TRBV24-1,CATSDGGELAGYTDTQYF
few,TRBD1,TRBJ1-1,TRBV11-1,CASSHRGVYTEAFF
NA,TRBD2,TRBJ2-1,TRBV18,CASSPPSASGYNEQFF
NA,NA,TRBJ2-7,TRBV24-1,CATSDRVGEQYF
NA,NA,TRBJ2-4,TRBV3-1/TRBV3-2,CASSPSPRGPNLAKNIQYF
once,TRBD2,TRBJ2-3,TRBV7-2,CASSFTSGRDTQYF
NA,NA,TRBJ2-1,TRBV10-3,CAISEGGRAQFF
NA,NA,TRBJ2-7,TRBV5-6,CASSKSPEREQYF
NA,TRBD1,TRBJ1-3,TRBV27,CASSSRQGRGTIYF
NA,NA,TRBJ2-5,TRBV29-1,CSVKDSYQETQYF
NA,NA,TRBJ2-7,TRBV5-6,CASSFGQSYEQYF
NA,NA,TRBJ2-6,TRBV27,CASSLKPGWAGANVLTF